These 14 T cell receptor beta chains were sequenced from one sample in a study of T cells after yellow fever vaccination (dated by TCRdb to between 2019 and 2020). Libraries were made using 5' RACE. Data came from an Illumina HiSeq 2500. TCRdb reanalyzed the raw reads on its own, using fastp at Q25 for trimming and MiXCR for clone calling, and kept in-frame beta chains. Here each entry gathers all rows of one CDR3 protein and keeps the most common genes and DNA. Here the sample has roughly 120,000 distinct CDR3 sequences; more than 6% occur a single time. The biggest ten clones account for approximately 2.7% of the sample. Sample treatment or condition, as interpreted from the label and publication: live attenuated yellow fever vaccine strain. Sequencing used CD4+ T cells sorted from PBMCs, obtained roughly 10 days after the first yellow fever vaccination. These receptors originate from a man younger than 35 who received the YFV17D yellow fever vaccine.

This clonotype has ten or more counts. The chain joins TRBV3-1 to TRBJ2-5; D is undetermined. Trimming left V 1 base short and J 2 bases short, with 11 bases between. There are 15 residues in the CDR3. Per the germline V gene, CDR1 is LGHDT and CDR2 is YNNKEL (reference sequence). The CDR3 bases are TGTGCCAGCAGCCAAGGTACACAGCCACAAGAGACCCAGTACTTC. Its protein is CASSQGTQPQETQYF.

At least ten counts were recorded for this clonotype. J is TRBJ2-1 and V is TRBV12-3 or TRBV12-4; 7 nucleotides line up with TRBD2. This CDR3 has 14 residues. With V trimmed by 3 bases and J by 6 bases, 5 bases remained unmatched. CDR3 amino acids: CASSLSGGGNEQFF. The CDR3 nucleotides are TGTGCCAGCAGTTTGTCGGGGGGAGGCAATGAGCAGTTCTTC.

The V call is TRBV6-2 or TRBV6-3, the J call TRBJ1-1; D possibly corresponds to TRBD1 (5 bases). The length of the CDR3 is 16 residues. CDR1 and CDR2 from the germline V gene are MNHEY and SVGEGT. V lost 1 base and J 0 bases, leaving 12 bases between the germline ends. In DNA, the CDR3 is TGTGCCAGCAGTTACTGGTCGGGGGTAATGAACACTGAAGCTTTCTTT. It specifies CASSYWSGVMNTEAFF.

This clonotype was seen many times. V gene TRBV4-3 combines with J gene TRBJ2-7; a possible D gene is TRBD1 (5 bases). CDR1 is LGHNA, CDR2 YSLEER, per germline. V gave up 2 bases and J gave up 4 bases, with 9 bases separating them. The CDR3 sequence is 13 residues long. CDR3 protein: CASSQRTFYEQYF. CDR3 DNA: TGCGCCAGCAGCCAAAGGACATTTTACGAGCAGTACTTC.

This clonotype was detected a few times. The V call is TRBV5-1, the J call TRBJ2-6; D is undetermined. Trimming left V 4 bases short and J 0 bases short, with 5 bases between. The CDR3 consists of 14 residues. In germline, CDR1 is SGHRS, CDR2 YFSETQ. The CDR3 sequence: CASSPYSGANVLTF. CDR3 coding DNA: TGCGCCAGCAGCCCCTACTCTGGGGCCAACGTCCTGACTTTC.

This clonotype came up many times. This chain connects TRBV5-1 to TRBJ2-3; D is undetermined. Germline CDR1 and CDR2: SGHRS and YFSETQ. Trimming pared 4 bases from V and 1 base from J, leaving 7 bases between. The CDR3 runs 13 residues. Here the CDR3 DNA reads TGCGCCAGCAGCCTCGTGGGCACAGATACGCAGTATTTT. Amino acid sequence: CASSLVGTDTQYF.

In its sample, this clonotype was seen many times. The gene calls are TRBV9 and TRBJ1-1; D might be TRBD1 (5 bases). The V gene's germline CDR1 is SGDLS and CDR2 YYNGEE. CDR3 size: 15 residues. The V end lost 0 bases, the J end lost 1 base, and 10 bases lay between the germline ends. The chain's CDR3 is CASSVDGRENTEAFF. The CDR3 region has the DNA TGTGCCAGCAGCGTAGATGGCAGGGAGAACACTGAAGCTTTCTTT.

Ten or more counts support this clonotype. V usage is TRBV5-1 and J usage is TRBJ1-6; 7 bases match TRBD1. Trimming took 2 bases from V and 7 from J; bases not matched to a gene: 12. The CDR3 contains 17 residues. Germline V gene sequence: CDR1 SGHRS, CDR2 YFSETQ. This chain's CDR3 is CASSFSPQGEVNSPLHF. Here the CDR3 DNA reads TGCGCCAGCAGCTTCAGCCCTCAGGGGGAAGTGAATTCACCCCTCCACTTT.

This clonotype has just a few counts. This chain uses TRBV5-4 with TRBJ2-1, with a possible D match to TRBD2 (5 bases). The CDR3 totals 13 residues. Germline V CDR1 and CDR2: SGHNT, YYREEE (reference sequence). Trimming took off 4 bases at V and 4 bases at J, with 9 bases between the two ends. Written as DNA, the CDR3 is TGTGCCAGCAGCCTGGGAGAATACAATGAGCAGTTCTTC. The encoded protein is CASSLGEYNEQFF.

This clonotype was found many times. The rearrangement joins TRBV12-3 or TRBV12-4 to TRBJ1-5, with unresolved D. The V end lost 5 bases, the J end lost 3 bases, and 8 bases lay between the germline ends. The CDR3 runs 13 residues. CDR3 sequence: CASSAGYNQPQHF. The DNA for the CDR3 is TGTGCCAGCAGTGCAGGCTACAATCAGCCCCAGCATTTT.

This clonotype was counted at least ten times. The CDR3 region is CASRGDARTIYF. The CDR3 nucleotides read TGTGCCAGCAGGGGGGACGCCAGAACCATATATTTT. This chain uses TRBV6-5 with TRBJ1-3, with D perhaps TRBD1 (5 bases). The germline V gene has CDR1 MNHEY and CDR2 SVGAGI. The CDR3 is 12 amino acids. Deletions cut 6 bases from V and 10 bases from J, with 13 bases between.

This clonotype was counted many times. CDR3 DNA: TGCGCCAGCAGCCCGTTGGGGGGTAATTCACCCCTCCACTTT. This translates into CASSPLGGNSPLHF. J is TRBJ1-6 and V is TRBV5-1; D is possibly TRBD1 (5 bases). This CDR3 spans 14 amino acids. Germline CDR1 and CDR2: SGHRS and YFSETQ. Trimming cost V 4 bases and J 6 bases, with 11 bases left between them. Full variable domain (rest looked up from reference TRBV5-1 and TRBJ1-6): KAGVTQTPRYLIKTRGQQVTLSCSPISGHRSVSWYQQTPGQGLQFLFEYFSETQRNKGNFPGRFSGRQFSNSRSEMNVSTLELGDSALYLCASSPLGGNSPLHFGNGTRLTVT.

The V call is TRBV5-4, the J call TRBJ2-2, with D possibly being TRBD2 (7 bases). This CDR3 has 14 amino acids. Germline CDR1 reads SGHNT; CDR2 reads YYREEE (reference sequence). Trimming took 0 bases from V and 6 from J, leaving 9 bases between them. In nucleotides, the CDR3 is TGTGCCAGCAGCTTGGGAGGGGGGGCCGGGGAGCTGTTTTTT. It specifies CASSLGGGAGELFF.

This clonotype was seen at least ten times. The rearrangement links TRBV12-3 or TRBV12-4 to TRBJ2-5, with TRBD2 matching over 7 bases. This CDR3 contains 17 residues. V lost 6 bases to trimming and J lost 3 bases; unmatched junction nucleotides: 16. The CDR3 region is CASSRAGSGSTKETQYF. DNA of the CDR3: TGTGCCAGCAGCCGAGCGGGGTCAGGGTCAACAAAAGAGACCCAGTACTTC.